This is a list of T cell receptor beta chains from one sample in a study of T-cell reconstitution after alpha-beta-depleted transplantation in children. Each CDR3 protein gets one entry after TCRdb re-called the PCR reads with MiXCR. The repertoire holds about 640,000 distinct CDR3 sequences, with roughly 15% as singletons. The source material was PBMCs from the stem cell graft donor, sampled from the stem cell graft. These receptor sequences come from a human donor who donated a stem cell graft to a child with acute myeloid leukemia. The CDR3 runs from the conserved cysteine through the conserved F or W. Fields, in order: D gene, clone size, J gene, CDR3 length, V gene, CDR3 protein, CDR3 DNA. A D gene is named only where the DNA matches it firmly. Only some rows state a clone size, as once, few, many or a class for expanded clones.

>.|few|TRBJ2-3|14|TRBV21-1
CASSKVGNTDTQYF
TGTGCCAGCAGCAAAGTTGGTAACACAGATACGCAGTATTTT
>.|few|TRBJ1-2|14|TRBV10-3
CAIRPGHQNYGYTF
TGTGCCATCAGACCGGGACATCAGAACTATGGCTACACCTTC
>TRBD1|many|TRBJ1-5|14|TRBV20-1
CSASRQGGNQPQHF
TGCAGTGCCAGCAGACAGGGCGGCAATCAGCCCCAGCATTTT
>TRBD2|few|TRBJ2-1|17|TRBV4-3
CASSQGVAGVRDNEQFF
TGCGCCAGCAGCCAAGGGGTAGCGGGGGTCCGGGACAATGAGCAGTTCTTC
>.|.|TRBJ2-3|17|TRBV20-1
CSACRGRRPESTDTQYF
TGCAGTGCTTGCAGGGGCCGCCGCCCCGAAAGCACAGATACGCAGTATTTT
>.|few|TRBJ2-7|15|TRBV20-1
CSARSSGLVTYEQYF
TGCAGTGCTAGATCTTCGGGACTGGTAACCTACGAGCAGTACTTC
>.|.|TRBJ2-2|12|TRBV20-1
CSARQRPGELFF
TGCAGTGCTAGGCAGCGTCCCGGGGAGCTGTTTTTT
>.|many|TRBJ1-3|13|TRBV10-3
CAISQGSGNTIYF
TGTGCCATCTCCCAGGGGTCTGGAAACACCATATATTTT
>.|.|TRBJ2-1|12|TRBV29-1
CSGGGQYNEQFF
TGCAGCGGGGGGGGCCAGTACAATGAGCAGTTCTTC
>TRBD1|many|TRBJ1-2|13|TRBV29-1
CSGRDRTNYGYTF
TGCAGCGGCCGGGACAGGACAAACTATGGCTACACCTTC
>.|many|TRBJ1-2|16|TRBV5-4
CASSLAGRPQPYGYTF
TGTGCCAGCAGCTTGGCCGGACGGCCTCAGCCGTATGGCTACACCTTC
>.|few|TRBJ2-3|14|TRBV5-1
CASSFPGDGDTQYF
TGCGCCAGCAGCTTCCCGGGAGACGGAGATACGCAGTATTTT
>TRBD1|.|TRBJ1-2|14|TRBV5-6
CASSPTGKLNGYTF
TGTGCCAGCAGCCCGACAGGGAAGTTGAATGGCTACACCTTC
>TRBD2|.|TRBJ2-5|17|TRBV20-1
CSARSQASGRHGGTQYF
TGCAGTGCTAGATCGCAGGCTAGCGGGCGCCACGGGGGGACCCAGTACTTC
>.|few|TRBJ2-5|17|TRBV4-3
CASSQERLGGGQETQYF
TGCGCCAGCAGCCAAGAGAGACTAGGTGGGGGTCAAGAGACCCAGTACTTC
>TRBD2|.|TRBJ2-1|16|TRBV11-2
CASSPSGGVPYNEQFF
TGTGCCAGCAGCCCGTCGGGGGGGGTACCCTACAATGAGCAGTTCTTC
>.|many|TRBJ2-7|11|TRBV29-1
CSVGQAYEQYF
TGCAGCGTTGGACAGGCCTACGAGCAGTACTTC
>.|many|TRBJ2-2|14|TRBV6-5
CASSYSKRGGELFF
TGTGCCAGCAGTTACTCGAAGCGCGGCGGGGAGCTGTTTTTT
>.|many|TRBJ1-3|16|TRBV7-9
CASSLGQGTAGNTIYF
TGTGCCAGCAGCTTAGGCCAGGGGACGGCTGGAAACACCATATATTTT
>.|few|TRBJ2-6|16|TRBV29-1
CSALGFGLSGANVLTF
TGCAGCGCCTTGGGGTTCGGGCTCTCTGGGGCCAACGTCCTGACTTTC
>TRBD2|few|TRBJ2-1|17|TRBV20-1
CCARIPQGRGGLGEQFF
TGCTGTGCTAGGATCCCCCAGGGGCGGGGGGGCCTAGGTGAGCAGTTCTTC
>TRBD2|.|TRBJ2-7|16|TRBV6-5
CASSYSPSGGLEEQYF
TGTGCCAGCAGTTACTCGCCTAGCGGCGGTTTGGAAGAGCAGTACTTC
>TRBD1|few|TRBJ1-1|14|TRBV9
CASSAQGANTEAFF
TGTGCCAGCAGTGCACAGGGGGCGAATACTGAAGCTTTCTTT
>.|many|TRBJ1-5|15|TRBV27
CASSPTRVGYQPQHF
TGTGCCAGCAGTCCCACCAGGGTCGGGTATCAGCCCCAGCATTTT
>.|.|TRBJ1-1|14|TRBV5-1
CASSLVGDWAEAFF
TGCGCCAGCAGCTTGGTAGGCGATTGGGCTGAAGCTTTCTTT
>.|many|TRBJ1-1|11|TRBV29-1
CSVESSTEAFF
TGCAGCGTTGAAAGCAGCACTGAAGCTTTCTTT
>.|.|TRBJ1-1|15|TRBV7-2
CASSAAVEGTTEAFF
TGTGCCAGCAGCGCTGCAGTGGAGGGGACCACTGAAGCTTTCTTT
>TRBD1|many|TRBJ2-5|15|TRBV20-1
CSATSQGEIWETQYF
TGCAGTGCTACTTCGCAGGGGGAGATCTGGGAGACCCAGTACTTC
>.|few|TRBJ2-7|14|TRBV6-1
CASSPGTPSYLQYF
TGTGCCAGCAGTCCCGGGACACCCTCGTATTTGCAGTACTTC
>.|.|TRBJ2-2|12|TRBV6-5
CASSTMPGELFF
TGTGCCAGCAGTACTATGCCGGGGGAGCTGTTTTTT
>TRBD2|.|TRBJ2-5|16|TRBV7-2
CASSSPRGEPKGTQYF
TGTGCCAGCAGTTCGCCGCGGGGGGAGCCCAAAGGGACCCAGTACTTC
>TRBD1|.|TRBJ2-2|15|TRBV5-1
CASSFYRGDTGELFF
TGCGCCAGCAGCTTTTACAGGGGAGACACCGGGGAGCTGTTTTTT
>.|many|TRBJ1-2|16|TRBV20-1
CSARDKGGTTNYGYTF
TGCAGTGCTAGAGATAAGGGGGGCACGACTAACTATGGCTACACCTTC
>.|many|TRBJ2-3|13|TRBV10-3
CAIATERTDTQYF
TGTGCCATCGCGACTGAGCGCACAGATACGCAGTATTTT
>.|.|TRBJ2-7|14|TRBV20-1
CSARPPGSSYEQYF
TGCAGTGCTAGGCCCCCAGGGAGCTCCTACGAGCAGTACTTC